Listed below are T cell receptor beta chains from one sample, sequenced in a study of T cells in Graves' hyperthyroidism and ophthalmopathy. MiXCR, run by TCRdb on the multiplex PCR reads, gives a single entry per CDR3 protein. In the table there are over 700,000 distinct CDR3 sequences, over 15% of which are singletons. Input material: blood. The receptors originated from a woman in her forties or fifties with Graves' hyperthyroidism that later progressed to Graves' ophthalmopathy. Each CDR3 is given with its conserved first and last residue. D genes are given only for firm matches. Rows may omit the clone size; those that give it use once, few, many or a size class.

abundance	v_gene	j_gene	d_gene	CDR3nt	CDR3aa
many	TRBV30	TRBJ2-7	TRBD2	TGTGCCTGGAGTGGTGATAGCGGGGGGACCTACGAGCAGTACTTC	CAWSGDSGGTYEQYF
NA	TRBV7-6	TRBJ1-2	NA	TGTGCCAGCAGCTTAGAGTCAGCCCAGGCTAACTATGGCTACACCTTC	CASSLESAQANYGYTF
few	TRBV18	TRBJ2-5	NA	TGTGCCAGCTCCCAGATCGGGGGAACAGAGACCCAGTACTTC	CASSQIGGTETQYF
once	TRBV18	TRBJ1-2	NA	TGTGCCAGCCCACCCGACGGATACTATGGCTACACCTTC	CASPPDGYYGYTF
few	TRBV6-2/TRBV6-3	TRBJ1-4	NA	TGTGCCAGCAGTTACTCCACCCATGAAAAACTGTTTTTT	CASSYSTHEKLFF
many	TRBV18	TRBJ1-2	NA	TGTGCCAGCTCACCAGATTCTTGGACGCTTGGCTACACCTTC	CASSPDSWTLGYTF
few	TRBV15	TRBJ1-4	NA	TGTGCCACCAGCAGAAACAGGGCAATGACGGAAAAACTGTTTTTT	CATSRNRAMTEKLFF
many	TRBV5-1	TRBJ2-1	TRBD1	TGCGCCAGCAGCTTGGTTCAGGGGGCTATTGAGCAGTTCTTC	CASSLVQGAIEQFF
few	TRBV6-1	TRBJ1-5	NA	TGTGCCAGCAGTGACGTCGGGGGGGGTAATCAGCCCCAGCATTTT	CASSDVGGGNQPQHF
NA	TRBV7-9	TRBJ1-1	NA	TGTGCCAGCAGAGCCACAGAGAACACTGAAGCTTTCTTT	CASRATENTEAFF
NA	TRBV16	TRBJ2-2	TRBD2	TGTGCCAGCAGCCAATCAGTCAGACGGGGGGATCCCACCGGGGAGCTGTTTTTT	CASSQSVRRGDPTGELFF
NA	TRBV5-5	TRBJ1-5	TRBD1	TGTGCCAGCAGCCTGGACAGGGTCGTTCAGCCCCAGCATTTT	CASSLDRVVQPQHF
many	TRBV13	TRBJ1-2	NA	TGTGCCAGCAGCTTAGTGCGGAGTAACTATGGCTACACCTTC	CASSLVRSNYGYTF
many	TRBV20-1	TRBJ1-2	TRBD1	TGCAGTGCTATCCCGGGACAGGGGGCCTATGGCTACACCTTC	CSAIPGQGAYGYTF
many	TRBV20-1	TRBJ2-1	TRBD2	TGCAGTGCCACGACCTCCAGCGGGGGGGCGCGCAATGAGCAGTTCTTC	CSATTSSGGARNEQFF
many	TRBV7-2	TRBJ1-2	TRBD1	TGTGCCAGCAGCTTGACAGGGATGGACGGCTACACCTTC	CASSLTGMDGYTF
NA	TRBV6-6	TRBJ2-2	TRBD2	TGTCCTGAGCAGTTACTGGAGCGGGGAGCGAACACCGGGGAGCTGTTTTTT	CPEQLLERGANTGELFF
few	TRBV27	TRBJ1-1	TRBD1	TGTGCCAGCAGTTTGACAGGGGATGTAGCTTTCTTT	CASSLTGDVAFF
NA	TRBV4-1	TRBJ2-7	TRBD1	TGCGCCAGCAGCCAAGTTATTTTACGGACAGGGGGCGACGAGCAGTACTTC	CASSQVILRTGGDEQYF
NA	TRBV5-4	TRBJ2-2	NA	TGTGCCAGCAGCTTGGATTTTGTGGAGACCGGGGAGCTGTTTTTT	CASSLDFVETGELFF
NA	TRBV6-1	TRBJ1-5	NA	TGTGCCAGCAGTGAAGTAATGGGGACCCAGCCCCAGCATTTT	CASSEVMGTQPQHF
few	TRBV12-3/TRBV12-4	TRBJ1-6	TRBD1	TGTGCCAGCAGCCTGGACAGGGATACCTATAATTCACCCCTCCACTTT	CASSLDRDTYNSPLHF
many	TRBV18	TRBJ2-1	NA	TGTGCCAGCTCATACGACCATGGACGGAACAATGAGCAGTTCTTC	CASSYDHGRNNEQFF
many	TRBV11-1	TRBJ2-5	NA	TGTGCCAGCAATAGTCCGCGGTCGAAAGACCAAGAGACCCAGTACTTC	CASNSPRSKDQETQYF
many	TRBV12-3/TRBV12-4	TRBJ1-1	NA	TGTGCCAGCAGTCCAACCACGACAGTGATTGAAGCTTTCTTT	CASSPTTTVIEAFF
many	TRBV12-3/TRBV12-4	TRBJ1-2	TRBD1	TGTGCCAGCAGCCCTAGGGCAGGGGGCTATGGCTACACCTTC	CASSPRAGGYGYTF
NA	TRBV10-3	TRBJ2-7	NA	TGTGCCATTGGCAGCACCCCTCGGGACGAGCAGTACTTC	CAIGSTPRDEQYF
NA	TRBV29-1	TRBJ2-7	NA	TGCAGCGTTGGGGCAGGAAACGAGCAGTACTTC	CSVGAGNEQYF
many	TRBV18	TRBJ1-2	TRBD1	TGTGCCAGCTCACCACGCTCGACAGGGGACTATGGCTACACCTTC	CASSPRSTGDYGYTF
NA	TRBV5-1	TRBJ2-5	TRBD1	TGCGCCAGCAGCTCCTCCGGGACAGGGGGCGCGAAGACCCAGTACTTC	CASSSSGTGGAKTQYF
many	TRBV4-1	TRBJ2-5	NA	TGCGCCAGCAGCCACCCATACGAAGAGACCCAGTACTTC	CASSHPYEETQYF